This note documents a single TCR beta chain sequence. Its antigen is undetermined. These data are taken from a study of Ad26.COV2.S vaccination and SARS-CoV-2 variants. Study as a whole: Donor allocation was to the COV1001 Ad26.COV2.S trial arm. Each vaccinee took Ad26.COV2.S intramuscularly, once or twice 56 days apart.

With 5 bases removed from V and 8 bases from J, the gap between germline ends came to 10 bases. CDR1 and CDR2 (germline): SGHAT, FQNNGV. This CDR3 is 12 amino acids long. Using immunoSEQ multiplex PCR, the repertoire was profiled, and TCRdb retains in-frame clones only, with some absent. Of more than 400,000 clones in the sample, less than 95% are singletons; the top ten hold around 4.5%. Broader study findings: Total T cell responses, in the TCR breadth and depth analyses, may have been underestimated. Reportedly, after vaccination the spike-specific CD8+ and CD4+ T cell responses displayed substantial breadth.

As to treatment: some 20 received Ad26.COV2.S at low or high dose, single or two shots; a few received placebo; per-sample allocation not given. Samples came from day 63 after the first vaccine or placebo injection. This TCR was sampled from a person between 18 and 60 years old who received the Ad26.COV2.S COVID-19 vaccine or a placebo. This chain links TRBV11-2 with TRBJ2-1; the D is unclear. The sequencing here drew on peripheral blood, taken in a trial of Ad26.COV2.S vaccine versus placebo. CDR3 region: CASSRALHEQFF. The CDR3 nucleotides are TGTGCCAGCAGCCGGGCTCTTCATGAGCAGTTCTTC.